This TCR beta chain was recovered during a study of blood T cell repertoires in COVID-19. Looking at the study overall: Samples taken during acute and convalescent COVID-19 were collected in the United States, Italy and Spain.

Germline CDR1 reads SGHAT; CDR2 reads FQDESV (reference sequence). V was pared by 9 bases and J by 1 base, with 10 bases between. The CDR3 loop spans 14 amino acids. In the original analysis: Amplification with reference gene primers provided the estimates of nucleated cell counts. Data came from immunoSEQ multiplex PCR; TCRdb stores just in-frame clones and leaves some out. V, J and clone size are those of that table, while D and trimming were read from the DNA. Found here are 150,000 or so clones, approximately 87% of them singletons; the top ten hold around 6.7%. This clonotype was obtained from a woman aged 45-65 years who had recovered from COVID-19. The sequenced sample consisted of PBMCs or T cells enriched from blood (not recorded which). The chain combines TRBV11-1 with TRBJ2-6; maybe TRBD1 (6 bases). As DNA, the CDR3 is TGTGCCAGTTTCAGGGGTTCTGGGGCCAACGTCCTGACTTTC. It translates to CASFRGSGANVLTF.